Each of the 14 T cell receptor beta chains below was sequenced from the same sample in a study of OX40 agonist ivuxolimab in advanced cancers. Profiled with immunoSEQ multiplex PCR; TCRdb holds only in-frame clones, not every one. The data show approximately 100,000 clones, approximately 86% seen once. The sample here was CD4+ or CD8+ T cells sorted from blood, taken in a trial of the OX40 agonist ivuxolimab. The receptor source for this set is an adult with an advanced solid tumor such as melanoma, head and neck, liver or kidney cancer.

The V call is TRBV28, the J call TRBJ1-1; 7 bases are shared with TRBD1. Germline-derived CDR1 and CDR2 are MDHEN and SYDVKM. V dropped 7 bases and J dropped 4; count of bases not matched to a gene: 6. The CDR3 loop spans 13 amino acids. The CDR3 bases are TGTGCCAGCATGGGGCAGGGGGTCACTGAAGCTTTCTTT. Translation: CASMGQGVTEAFF.

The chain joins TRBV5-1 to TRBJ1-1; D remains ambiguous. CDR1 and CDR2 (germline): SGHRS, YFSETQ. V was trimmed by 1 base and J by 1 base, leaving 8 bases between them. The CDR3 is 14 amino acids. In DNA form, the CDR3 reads TGCGCCAGCAGCTTGCTTGGCGGGAACACTGAAGCTTTCTTT. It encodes CASSLLGGNTEAFF.

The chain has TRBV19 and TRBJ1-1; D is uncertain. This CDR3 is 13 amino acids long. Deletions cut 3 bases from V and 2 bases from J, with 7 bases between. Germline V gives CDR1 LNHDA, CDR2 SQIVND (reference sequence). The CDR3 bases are TGTGCCAGTAGTATGGGGATAAACACTGAAGCTTTCTTT. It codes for CASSMGINTEAFF.

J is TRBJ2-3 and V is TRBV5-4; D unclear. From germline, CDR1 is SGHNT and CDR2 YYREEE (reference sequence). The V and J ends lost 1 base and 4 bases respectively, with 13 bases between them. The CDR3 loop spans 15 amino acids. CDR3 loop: CASSLRLSSSDTQYF. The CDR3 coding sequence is TGTGCCAGCAGCTTGCGGCTGAGTAGTTCAGATACGCAGTATTTT.

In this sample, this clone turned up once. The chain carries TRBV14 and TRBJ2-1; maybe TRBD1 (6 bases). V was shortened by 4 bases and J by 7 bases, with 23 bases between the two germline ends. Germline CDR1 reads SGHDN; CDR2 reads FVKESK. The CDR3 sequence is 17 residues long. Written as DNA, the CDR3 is TGTGCCAGCAGCCCGCTAGGCCAGGGGAAAGCGACTAATGAGCAGTTCTTC. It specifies CASSPLGQGKATNEQFF.

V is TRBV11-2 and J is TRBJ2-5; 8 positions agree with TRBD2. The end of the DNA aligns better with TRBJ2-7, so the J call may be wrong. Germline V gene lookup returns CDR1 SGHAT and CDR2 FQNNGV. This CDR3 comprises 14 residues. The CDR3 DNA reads TGTGCCAGCAGCCCAGCGGGAGAGATTTACGAGCAGTACTTC. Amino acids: CASSPAGEIYEQYF.

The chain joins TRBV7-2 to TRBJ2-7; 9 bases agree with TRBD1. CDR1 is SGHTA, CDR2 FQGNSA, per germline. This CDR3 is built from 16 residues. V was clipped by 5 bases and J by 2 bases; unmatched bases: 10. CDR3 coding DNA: TGTGCCAGCAGCCCTCAAACGGGACAGGGAGCCTACGAGCAGTACTTC. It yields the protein CASSPQTGQGAYEQYF.

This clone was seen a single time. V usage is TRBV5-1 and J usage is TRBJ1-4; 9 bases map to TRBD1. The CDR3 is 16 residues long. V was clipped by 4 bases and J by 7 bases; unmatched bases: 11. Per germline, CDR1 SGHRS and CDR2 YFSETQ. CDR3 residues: CASSPQGTGLGEKLFF. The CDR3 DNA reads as TGCGCCAGCAGCCCGCAAGGGACAGGGCTTGGTGAAAAACTGTTTTTT.

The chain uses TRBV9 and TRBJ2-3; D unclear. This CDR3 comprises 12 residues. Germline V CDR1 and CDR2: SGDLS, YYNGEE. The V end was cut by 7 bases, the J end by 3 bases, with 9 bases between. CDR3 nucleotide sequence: TGTGCCAGCGGGCAGGAAACAGATACGCAGTATTTT. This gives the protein CASGQETDTQYF. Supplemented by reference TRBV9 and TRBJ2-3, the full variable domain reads DSGVTQTPKHLITATGQRVTLRCSPRSGDLSVYWYQQSLDQGLQFLIQYYNGEERAKGNILERFSAQQFPDLHSELNLSSLELGDSALYFCASGQETDTQYFGPGTRLTVL.

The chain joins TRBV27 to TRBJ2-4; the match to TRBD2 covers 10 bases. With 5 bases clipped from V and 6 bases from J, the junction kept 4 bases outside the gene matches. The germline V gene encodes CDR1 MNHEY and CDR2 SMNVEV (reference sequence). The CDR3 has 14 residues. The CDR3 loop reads CASSLAGVANIQYF. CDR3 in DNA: TGTGCCAGCAGTCTAGCGGGAGTAGCAAACATTCAGTACTTC.

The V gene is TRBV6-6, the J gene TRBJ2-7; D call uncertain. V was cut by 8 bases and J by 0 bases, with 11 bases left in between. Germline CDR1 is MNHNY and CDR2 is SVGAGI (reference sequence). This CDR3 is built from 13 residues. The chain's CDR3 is CASLPANSYEQYF. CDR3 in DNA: TGTGCCAGCCTCCCGGCAAACTCCTACGAGCAGTACTTC.

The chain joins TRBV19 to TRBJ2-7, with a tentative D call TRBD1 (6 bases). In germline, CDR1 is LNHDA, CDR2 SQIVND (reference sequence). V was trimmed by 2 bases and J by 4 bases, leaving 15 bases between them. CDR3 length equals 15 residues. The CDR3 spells CASSIRAGDRYEQYF. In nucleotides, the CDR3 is TGTGCCAGTAGTATAAGGGCAGGGGATAGATACGAGCAGTACTTC.

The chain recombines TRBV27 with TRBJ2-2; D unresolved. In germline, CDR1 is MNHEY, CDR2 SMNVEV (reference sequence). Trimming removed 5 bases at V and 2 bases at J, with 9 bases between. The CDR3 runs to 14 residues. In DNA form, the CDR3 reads TGTGCCAGCAGTCGAGAGACCAACACCGGGGAGCTGTTTTTT. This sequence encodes CASSRETNTGELFF.

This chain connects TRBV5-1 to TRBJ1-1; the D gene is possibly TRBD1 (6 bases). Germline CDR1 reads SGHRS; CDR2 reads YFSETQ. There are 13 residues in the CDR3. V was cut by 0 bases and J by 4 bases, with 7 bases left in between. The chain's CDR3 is CASSLGGGTEAFF. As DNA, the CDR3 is TGCGCCAGCAGCTTGGGAGGGGGCACTGAAGCTTTCTTT.